Presented here are 2 T cell receptor beta chains from one specimen sequenced in a study of blood T cell repertoires in COVID-19. The data were produced by immunoSEQ multiplex PCR, yet TCRdb's version contains in-frame clones alone and is incomplete. Of about 310,000 clones in the sample, roughly 84% are singletons; the top ten hold 1%. Sequencing was performed on peripheral blood. The receptor source for this set is a man aged 45-65 years with active or convalescent COVID-19.

The V and J genes are TRBV7-9 and TRBJ1-1; 7 bases line up with TRBD1. Trimming cost V 5 bases and J 8 bases; bases outside gene matches: 11. The CDR3 sequence is 14 residues long. Germline V lookup: CDR1 SEHNR, CDR2 FQNEAQ (reference sequence). For the CDR3, the DNA is TGTGCCAGCAGCGGCCCTGGAGGGGGCTTAGAAGCTTTCTTT. This gives the protein CASSGPGGGLEAFF.

The chain links TRBV6-5 to TRBJ2-1; 9 nucleotides line up with TRBD1. Germline V gene lookup returns CDR1 MNHEY and CDR2 SVGAGI. Trimming took 5 bases from V and 6 from J; bases not matched to a gene: 5. This CDR3 is built from 14 residues. This CDR3 is CASSTGQGINEQFF. CDR3 in DNA: TGTGCCAGCAGTACGGGACAGGGAATCAATGAGCAGTTCTTC.